The TCR beta chain under discussion was sequenced for a study of T cell repertoires in cytomegalovirus infection (dated by TCRdb to between 2017 and 2020). Notes on the research overall: Because public TCR beta signatures pointed to carriage of CMV infection together with the matching HLA type, the HLA type of each donor mattered for the analysis. Overall study outcomes, separate from this receptor: In the ex vivo response, HLA-C-restricted CMV-specific TCR beta clonotypes were dominant, and in two of eight donors the single most frequent clonotype came from this HLA-C-restricted group. Carriers of CMV infection plus the relevant HLA type were discriminated by the cumulative frequency of public TCR beta family members in the study cohort and in an independent approximately 360-donor cohort.

This clonotype has ten or more counts. Its cognate antigen has yet to be identified. Base qualities are missing; no much larger clone stands one base away. The reads were generated on an Illumina HiSeq 1500. Using fastp at Q25 and MiXCR, TCRdb reprocessed the public reads and kept productive beta chains. Duplicate CDR3 protein sequences are folded into a single record with the most common DNA and genes. Counted in this sample were 150,000 to 200,000 distinct CDR3 sequences; approximately 15% of them appeared once. 27% of the sample is taken by the ten largest. The germline V and J ends show losses of 5 bases and 8 bases respectively, and no gene match explains 8 bases of the junction. The CDR3 sequence holds 13 residues, the cysteine and phenylalanine included. Solely the CDR3 DNA is kept, with 39 bases framed from the first base. From the germline V gene (reference sequence), CDR1 is SEHNR and CDR2 is FQNEAQ.

The specimen was PBMCs. The sequence is built from TRBV7-9 and TRBJ1-2, and TRBD1 aligns with 7 junction nucleotides. The source of this sequence is a human donor in good health (CMV status not recorded). Some clones in this sample may be carry-over from other donors' samples. In nucleotides, the sequence is TGTGCCAGCAGCCCTGGACAGGCACGAGGCTACACCTTC. This yields the protein CASSPGQARGYTF.